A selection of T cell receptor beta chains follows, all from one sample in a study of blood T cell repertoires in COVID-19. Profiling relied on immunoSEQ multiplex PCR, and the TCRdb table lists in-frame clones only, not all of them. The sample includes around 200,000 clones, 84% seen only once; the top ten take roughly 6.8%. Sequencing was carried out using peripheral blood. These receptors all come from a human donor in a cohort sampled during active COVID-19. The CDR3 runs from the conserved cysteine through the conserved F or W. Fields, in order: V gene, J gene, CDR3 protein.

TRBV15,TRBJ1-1,CATSRDRGMRDEAFF
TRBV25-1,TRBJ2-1,CASSSPGQGIYEQFF
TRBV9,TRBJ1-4,CASSVGAGRDNEKLFF
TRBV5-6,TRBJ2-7,CASSLGILIPGYEQYF
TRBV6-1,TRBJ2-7,CASSEPGYEQYF
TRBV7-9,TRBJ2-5,CASTTQGQETQYF
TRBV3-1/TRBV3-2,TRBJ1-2,CASSQFRWNYGYTF
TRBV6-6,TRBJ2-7,CASSSPIAGVEYEQYF
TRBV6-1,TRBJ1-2,CASSEVPGIGYTF
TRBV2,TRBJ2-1,CASSNRDTTEQFF
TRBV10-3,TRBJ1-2,CAISQDRGRINYGYTF
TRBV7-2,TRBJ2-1,CASSLARYNEQFF
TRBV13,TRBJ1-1,CASAAGRGTEAFF
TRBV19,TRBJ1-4,CASSRAGTGGNEKLFF
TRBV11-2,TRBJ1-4,CASSRTGDTGKLFF
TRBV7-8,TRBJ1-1,CASSGHPGQGSTEAFF
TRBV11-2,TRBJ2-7,CASQRAPAHEQYF
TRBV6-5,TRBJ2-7,CASSWTGAYEQYF
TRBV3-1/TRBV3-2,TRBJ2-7,CASNTMGSGYEQYF
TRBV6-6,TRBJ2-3,CASSPLRPGGTDTQYF
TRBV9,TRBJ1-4,CASSVGAGNYEKLFF
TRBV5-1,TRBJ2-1,CASSLGGREQFF
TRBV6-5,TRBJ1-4,CAIWEGELFF
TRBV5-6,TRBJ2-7,CASSLGEQQSKGQYF
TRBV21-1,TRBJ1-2,CASPQTGLRVYGYTF
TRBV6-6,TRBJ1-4,CASSLPLTGTNEKLFF
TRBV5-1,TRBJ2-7,CASSLGQGAYEQYF
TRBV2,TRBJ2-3,CAGGTRTSGGTDTQYF
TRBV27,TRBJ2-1,CASSRPGPTGVYNEQFF
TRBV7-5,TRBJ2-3,CVRRGLAERTDTQYF
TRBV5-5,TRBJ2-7,CASSPGELFYEQYF
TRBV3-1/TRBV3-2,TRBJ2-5,CASSQDSLAGYQETQYF
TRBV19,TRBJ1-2,CASSIADRQLGHGYTF
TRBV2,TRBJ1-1,CASSDDNVNTEAFF
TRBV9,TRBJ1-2,CASSVGGQGKGYTF
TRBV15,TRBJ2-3,CATSRQLAGGDTQYF
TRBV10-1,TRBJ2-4,CASSYDKRGIQYF
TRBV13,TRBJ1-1,CASSLGPRGTEAFF
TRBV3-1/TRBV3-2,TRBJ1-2,CASSLGSQGPYGYTF
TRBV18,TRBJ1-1,CASSPEQGSEAFF
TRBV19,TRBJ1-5,CASAKRTGDSNQPQHF
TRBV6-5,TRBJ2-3,CASSRLVDTQYF
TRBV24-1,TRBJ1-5,CATSARGRWGSNQPQHF
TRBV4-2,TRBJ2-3,CASRDGGSTDTQYF
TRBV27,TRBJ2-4,CASSLWGPSKNIQYF
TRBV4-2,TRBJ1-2,CASSQGAGQTMFNYGYTF
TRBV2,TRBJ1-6,CASSSFVNSPLHF
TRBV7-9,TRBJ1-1,CASSARGTEAFF